Listed here are 20 T cell receptor beta chains from one sample, sequenced in a study of T-cell memory formation after mild COVID-19. From the 5' RACE reads, TCRdb called clonotypes with MiXCR, one entry per CDR3 protein. This table has 300,000 or so distinct CDR3 sequences, approximately 15% appearing once. Sequenced material: PBMCs or a T cell subset sorted from them (not recorded which). These receptors were collected from a man in his late teens or twenties who had mild COVID-19 (a few samples of this study predate the infection). Cell type and time point are not known.

The rearrangement links TRBV27 to TRBJ2-5, with 10 nucleotides matching TRBD1. The length of the CDR3 is 16 residues. J was trimmed by 4 bases and V by 6 bases; bases with no gene match: 11. The V gene's germline CDR1 is MNHEY and CDR2 SMNVEV (reference sequence). CDR3 DNA: TGTGCCAGCAGACGTCACGGGACAGGGGAAGGAGAGACCCAGTACTTC. Translation gives CASRRHGTGEGETQYF.

This clonotype has only a few counts. The chain joins TRBV5-1 to TRBJ2-7; either TRBD1 or TRBD2 may fit D (5 bases each). V lost 3 bases to trimming and J lost 7 bases, with 17 bases between them. Germline assignment: CDR1 SGHRS and CDR2 YFSETQ. This CDR3 is 14 amino acids long. Here the CDR3 reads CASSSTGPPGEQYF. The DNA of the CDR3 is TGCGCCAGCAGCTCTACAGGCCCGCCGGGGGAGCAGTACTTC.

The chain joins TRBV5-1 to TRBJ2-1; 9 bases agree with TRBD1. This CDR3 has 16 amino acids. Germline V CDR1 and CDR2: SGHRS, YFSETQ. V lost 4 bases and J lost 5; bases outside the gene matches: 10. The CDR3 DNA reads TGCGCCAGCAGCGGACCCGGGACAGGGCCCGACAATGAGCAGTTCTTC. Its protein is CASSGPGTGPDNEQFF.

This clonotype was detected only a few times. The CDR3 nucleotides read TGTGCCAGCAGCTTTACTAGCGGGGGTATCAATGAGCAGTTCTTC. It is translated as CASSFTSGGINEQFF. The V and J genes are TRBV7-3 and TRBJ2-1; 11 bases are a match to TRBD2. With V trimmed by 3 bases and J by 6 bases, 4 bases remained unmatched. This CDR3 has 15 residues. From germline, CDR1 is SGHTA and CDR2 FQGTGA.

The rearrangement joins TRBV6-4 to TRBJ2-3; 8 bases match TRBD2. Germline lookup yields CDR1 MRHNA and CDR2 SNTAGT. V lost 2 bases to trimming and J lost 0 bases; unmatched junction nucleotides: 1. The CDR3 is 15 residues long. This CDR3 is CASSDGGGSTDTQYF. As DNA, the CDR3 is TGTGCCAGCAGTGACGGCGGGGGGAGCACAGATACGCAGTATTTT.

V and J are TRBV7-9 and TRBJ2-7; the match to TRBD1 covers 7 bases. CDR3 length equals 15 residues. The germline gives CDR1 SEHNR, CDR2 FQNEAQ (reference sequence). V shed 5 bases and J 7 bases; nucleotides not matched to a gene: 14. CDR3 DNA: TGTGCCAGCAGCCCACCCGGAACAGGGGAAAGGGAGCAGTACTTC. Translated: CASSPPGTGEREQYF.

For the CDR3, the DNA is TGCGCCAGCAGCTTGGAACTTTTGTGGGGTGGGGAGCTGTTTTTT. This sequence encodes CASSLELLWGGELFF. The V gene is TRBV5-1, the J gene TRBJ2-2, with D unresolved. The CDR3 extends over 15 amino acids. Trimming took off 0 bases at V and 8 bases at J, with 14 bases between the two ends. Per the germline V gene, CDR1 is SGHRS and CDR2 is YFSETQ.

In this sample, this clonotype turned up once. The CDR3 nucleotides are TGTGCCAGCAGTGCCGGGACTTTCGTGCGGTACTTC. Translation: CASSAGTFVRYF. This sequence joins TRBV6-1 and TRBJ2-7, with D perhaps TRBD2 (6 bases). The CDR3 length is 12 residues. The V end lost 4 bases, the J end lost 12 bases, and 16 bases lay between the germline ends. Germline values: CDR1 MNHNS, CDR2 SASEGT.

This clonotype occurred many times. The chain joins TRBV30 to TRBJ2-3; D possibly uses TRBD1 or TRBD2 (5 bases each). The CDR3 extends over 13 amino acids. Germline CDR1 GTSNPN, CDR2 SVGIG (reference sequence). The V end was cut by 0 bases, the J end by 4 bases, with 8 bases between. This chain's CDR3 is CAWSVLGADTQYF. CDR3 sequence (DNA): TGTGCCTGGAGTGTTTTGGGGGCAGATACGCAGTATTTT.

J is TRBJ2-3 and V is TRBV6-2 or TRBV6-3; unclear D gene. V was shortened by 6 bases and J by 0 bases, with 13 bases between the two germline ends. Germline CDR1 and CDR2: MNHEY and SVGEGT. The CDR3 has 15 amino acids. DNA for the CDR3: TGTGCCAGCAGCACTCCTAGGCCTAGCACAGATACGCAGTATTTT. This translates into CASSTPRPSTDTQYF.

This clonotype occurred a few times. This chain joins TRBV5-4 and TRBJ1-5; 9 bases map to TRBD1. The CDR3 is made up of 16 amino acids. After removal of 0 bases from V and 10 bases from J, the junction contained 11 bases not matched to a gene. Germline CDR1 is SGHNT and CDR2 is YYREEE (reference sequence). This CDR3 is CASSLGGQGTSYPQHF. The CDR3 DNA is TGTGCCAGCAGCTTGGGAGGACAGGGGACTAGTTACCCCCAGCATTTT.

This sequence joins TRBV5-6 and TRBJ2-7; perhaps TRBD1 as D (5 bases). V lost 3 bases to trimming and J lost 9 bases, with 13 bases between them. The CDR3 extends over 12 amino acids. Germline-derived CDR1 and CDR2 are SGHDT and YYEEEE. The CDR3 here is CASSWGPHRQYF. Here the CDR3 DNA reads TGTGCCAGCAGCTGGGGCCCCCATAGGCAGTACTTC.

This clonotype appeared a single time. The genes are TRBV5-8 and TRBJ2-1; possible D gene TRBD2, 6 bases. Germline CDR1 is SGHTS and CDR2 is YDEGEE. CDR3 length: 16 residues. Trimming removed 0 bases from V and 0 bases from J, with 10 bases in between. The CDR3 coding sequence is TGTGCCAGCAGCTTGGTTCTGGGACTCTCCTACAATGAGCAGTTCTTC. Protein sequence: CASSLVLGLSYNEQFF.

The chain carries TRBV12-3 or TRBV12-4 and TRBJ1-1, with D possibly matching TRBD1 (6 bases). The CDR3 is 14 residues long. V lost 3 bases to trimming and J lost 6 bases, with 14 bases between them. CDR3 DNA sequence: TGTGCCAGCAGTTTGAGGGGCCCAGGGGCTGAAGCTTTCTTT. This encodes CASSLRGPGAEAFF.

The chain links TRBV24-1 to TRBJ2-2; 9 nucleotides align to TRBD1. V was pared by 6 bases and J by 4 bases, with 5 bases of the junction left unmatched. Per germline, CDR1 KGHDR and CDR2 SFDVKD. The CDR3 sequence is 15 residues long. The DNA for the CDR3 is TGTGCCACCAGTTCGGGACAGGGAACCACCGGGGAGCTGTTTTTT. It codes for CATSSGQGTTGELFF.

The CDR3 nucleotides read TGTGCCAGCAGCTTAGCAGGGTTCAATCAGCCCCAGCATTTT. Its translation is CASSLAGFNQPQHF. The gene calls are TRBV11-2 and TRBJ1-5, with a tentative D call TRBD1 (5 bases). V was trimmed by 1 base and J by 3 bases, leaving 7 bases between them. Germline V CDR1 and CDR2: SGHAT, FQNNGV. The CDR3 contains 14 residues.

In its sample, this clonotype was seen a few times. The J gene is TRBJ1-4, the V gene TRBV28, with D tentatively TRBD1 (5 bases). The length of the CDR3 is 15 residues. The V gene lost 6 bases and the J gene lost 7 bases, with 18 bases spanning the gap. CDR1 MDHEN and CDR2 SYDVKM come from the germline V gene. For the CDR3, the DNA is TGTGCCAGCAGCCCCGGGGCCACCCCCGGTGAAAAACTGTTTTTT. This gives the protein CASSPGATPGEKLFF.

The V and J genes are TRBV5-1 and TRBJ1-2, with no clear D. This CDR3 is built from 15 residues. From germline, CDR1 is SGHRS and CDR2 YFSETQ. Trimming stripped 4 bases from V and 0 bases from J, with 13 bases between. The DNA for the CDR3 is TGCGCCAGCAGCCCAACGGTCCCGGCTAACTATGGCTACACCTTC. It translates to CASSPTVPANYGYTF. Filled out from reference TRBV5-1 and TRBJ1-2, the complete variable domain reads KAGVTQTPRYLIKTRGQQVTLSCSPISGHRSVSWYQQTPGQGLQFLFEYFSETQRNKGNFPGRFSGRQFSNSRSEMNVSTLELGDSALYLCASSPTVPANYGYTFGSGTRLTVV.

In this sample, this clonotype turned up many times. The J gene is TRBJ2-3, the V gene TRBV4-2; D remains ambiguous. CDR3 length: 13 residues. Germline lookup yields CDR1 LGHNA and CDR2 YNFKEQ. The V and J ends lost 4 bases and 6 bases respectively, with 11 bases between them. The CDR3 bases are TGTGCCAGCAGCCCCACCCTTTCGGATACGCAGTATTTT. Its protein is CASSPTLSDTQYF.

This clonotype showed up just a few times. The chain recombines TRBV7-2 with TRBJ1-2; D gene ambiguous. Per germline, CDR1 SGHTA and CDR2 FQGNSA. The CDR3 consists of 15 residues. V shed 2 bases and J shed 2 bases, with 12 bases lying between them. CDR3 sequence (DNA): TGTGCCAGCAGCTTATTTCGTCAGGACAACTATGGCTACACCTTC. Translated: CASSLFRQDNYGYTF.